The 24 T cell receptor beta chains reported below all come from one sample, sequenced in a study of shared clonotypes between healthy human individuals. Sequenced by immunoSEQ multiplex PCR; TCRdb stores in-frame clones only, minus some. This sample carries about 110,000 clones, about 70% of them seen once, and the ten largest clones take about 25%. Source material: memory CD8+ T cells sorted from blood. Subset noted: CD45RO+ cells pooled with CCR7-negative TemRA cells. These receptors were taken from a woman aged 25 to 45 in good health.

V gene TRBV7-2 combines with J gene TRBJ2-7; D remains unclear. The V end was cut by 3 bases, the J end by 6 bases, with 12 bases between. The CDR3 is made up of 13 amino acids. Germline CDR1 and CDR2: SGHTA and FQGNSA. This CDR3 reads CASSFPPAPEQYF. In nucleotides, the CDR3 is TGTGCCAGCAGCTTTCCGCCGGCCCCCGAGCAGTACTTC.

The rearrangement joins TRBV27 to TRBJ1-2, with 9 bases identical to TRBD1. The V segment lost 6 bases and the J segment 8 bases; nucleotides outside the gene matches: 4. The CDR3 is 12 residues long. CDR1 is MNHEY and CDR2 is SMNVEV in the germline V gene (reference sequence). CDR3 DNA sequence: TGTGCCAGCAGCACAGGGGGCCTCGGCTACACCTTC. Amino acids: CASSTGGLGYTF.

The J gene is TRBJ1-5, the V gene TRBV19; no reliable D call. Germline loops: CDR1 LNHDA, CDR2 SQIVND (reference sequence). This CDR3 is built from 15 residues. V dropped 3 bases and J dropped 1 base, with 10 bases sitting between them. The CDR3 loop reads CASSMSGLSNQPQHF. CDR3 bases: TGTGCCAGTAGTATGTCGGGGTTGAGCAATCAGCCCCAGCATTTT.

This clone was seen only a few times. The chain recombines TRBV6-6 with TRBJ2-2; TRBD1 matches at 7 bases. The germline V gene encodes CDR1 MNHNY and CDR2 SVGAGI (reference sequence). The ends lost 6 bases at V and 7 bases at J; junction bases unmatched: 14. This CDR3 has 16 amino acids. The CDR3 DNA reads TGTGCCAGCAGCCAACTTAAGGGGGCGCGTAACGGGGAGCTGTTTTTT. It translates to CASSQLKGARNGELFF.

The chain is built from TRBV25-1 and TRBJ1-2, with unresolved D. V was clipped by 0 bases and J by 5 bases, with 13 bases between them. The germline gives CDR1 MGHDK, CDR2 SYGVNS. The CDR3 runs to 15 residues. In DNA, the CDR3 is TGTGCCAGCAGTGAATACGGAGGCAGCAAATATGGCTACACCTTC. Encoded protein: CASSEYGGSKYGYTF.

V and J are TRBV19 and TRBJ2-7; D could derive from TRBD1 or TRBD2 (5 bases each). Germline CDR1 and CDR2: LNHDA and SQIVND (reference sequence). Trimming stripped 4 bases from V and 2 bases from J, with 15 bases between. The CDR3 covers 15 residues. CDR3 bases: TGTGCCAGTAGTAACCCTGGGACGAGTACCTACGAGCAGTACTTC. Protein sequence: CASSNPGTSTYEQYF. Full variable domain (missing parts from reference TRBV19 and TRBJ2-7): DGGITQSPKYLFRKEGQNVTLSCEQNLNHDAMYWYRQDPGQGLRLIYYSQIVNDFQKGDIAEGYSVSREKKESFPLTVTSAQKNPTAFYLCASSNPGTSTYEQYFGPGTRLTVT.

The chain recombines TRBV4-2 with TRBJ2-7; tentatively, D is TRBD1 or TRBD2 (6 bases each). V lost 5 bases, J lost 3 bases, and 17 bases lay in between. The CDR3 loop spans 15 amino acids. Per germline, CDR1 LGHNA and CDR2 YNFKEQ. The CDR3 sequence: CASSLWRGEDYEQYF. The CDR3 DNA reads TGTGCCAGCAGCTTGTGGAGGGGGGAGGACTACGAGCAGTACTTC.

This chain connects TRBV27 to TRBJ2-5; TRBD2 matches at 13 bases. CDR3 size: 17 residues. Germline V gives CDR1 MNHEY, CDR2 SMNVEV (reference sequence). The ends lost 3 bases at V and 5 bases at J; junction bases unmatched: 9. CDR3 nucleotides: TGTGCCAGCAGTTTCCAGACTAGCGGGAGGAGGGCGGAGACCCAGTACTTC. Translated: CASSFQTSGRRAETQYF.

Only a few counts were recorded for this clone. V gene TRBV9 combines with J gene TRBJ1-2; no clear D. V lost 0 bases to trimming and J lost 4 bases, with 10 bases between them. This CDR3 spans 14 amino acids. Germline CDR1 reads SGDLS; CDR2 reads YYNGEE. The CDR3 sequence: CASSVEVGSYGYTF. As DNA, the CDR3 is TGTGCCAGCAGCGTAGAGGTGGGGAGCTATGGCTACACCTTC.

CDR3 in DNA: TGTGCCAGCAGCCTACAGGGCTCTGGAAACACCATATATTTT. This translates into CASSLQGSGNTIYF. The genes are TRBV7-2 and TRBJ1-3; perhaps TRBD1 as D (6 bases). Between the trimmed V and J ends, which lost 5 bases and 0 bases, there was a span of 8 bases. In germline, CDR1 is SGHTA, CDR2 FQGNSA. CDR3 length: 14 residues.

The chain links TRBV14 to TRBJ2-7, with 8 bases lining up with TRBD1. The V and J ends lost 2 bases and 2 bases, in that order; junction bases with no gene match: 2. The CDR3 has 14 residues. Germline CDR1 and CDR2: SGHDN and FVKESK. DNA for the CDR3: TGTGCCAGCAGCCAAACAGGGGGTCCCTACGAGCAGTACTTC. Encoded protein: CASSQTGGPYEQYF. Supplemented by reference TRBV14 and TRBJ2-7, the full variable domain reads EAGVTQFPSHSVIEKGQTVTLRCDPISGHDNLYWYRRVMGKEIKFLLHFVKESKQDESGMPNNRFLAERTGGTYSTLKVQPAELEDSGVYFCASSQTGGPYEQYFGPGTRLTVT.

The chain is built from TRBV14 and TRBJ2-5; D is possibly TRBD1 (5 bases). V lost 5 bases and J 1 base, leaving 11 bases between the germline ends. Per germline, CDR1 SGHDN and CDR2 FVKESK. CDR3 length: 14 residues. CDR3 sequence (DNA): TGTGCCAGCAGCGGGTGGACAAGCCAAGAGACCCAGTACTTC. Its protein is CASSGWTSQETQYF.

The V call is TRBV27, the J call TRBJ1-6; weak D call: TRBD1 (5 bases). V was trimmed by 5 bases and J by 0 bases, leaving 8 bases between them. Per germline, CDR1 MNHEY and CDR2 SMNVEV (reference sequence). The CDR3 consists of 15 residues. CDR3: CASSKGSSYNSPLHF. The DNA for the CDR3 is TGTGCCAGCAGTAAGGGGAGCTCCTATAATTCACCCCTCCACTTT.

The V call is TRBV19, the J call TRBJ1-2; the D is unclear. Germline V gene sequence: CDR1 LNHDA, CDR2 SQIVND (reference sequence). With 1 base removed from V and 4 bases from J, the gap between germline ends came to 13 bases. There are 15 residues in the CDR3. CDR3 sequence: CASSIGKRRIYGYTF. CDR3 sequence (DNA): TGTGCCAGTAGTATAGGTAAACGGCGAATCTATGGCTACACCTTC. Based on the CDR3 plus reference TRBV19 and TRBJ1-2, the full variable domain is DGGITQSPKYLFRKEGQNVTLSCEQNLNHDAMYWYRQDPGQGLRLIYYSQIVNDFQKGDIAEGYSVSREKKESFPLTVTSAQKNPTAFYLCASSIGKRRIYGYTFGSGTRLTVV.

This clone was recorded many times. The chain links TRBV7-9 to TRBJ2-7; 9 nucleotides line up with TRBD1. The CDR3 length is 16 residues. The trim removed 4 bases at V and 2 bases at J, leaving 9 bases unmatched. The V gene's germline CDR1 is SEHNR and CDR2 FQNEAQ (reference sequence). The CDR3: CASSSILTGGTYEQYF. The CDR3 coding sequence is TGTGCCAGCAGCTCAATCCTGACAGGGGGTACCTACGAGCAGTACTTC.

The chain links TRBV9 to TRBJ2-1; 9 positions agree with TRBD2. Per the germline V gene, CDR1 is SGDLS and CDR2 is YYNGEE. J lost 4 bases, V lost 0 bases, and 11 bases had no gene match. This CDR3 region has 18 residues. The CDR3 DNA follows: TGTGCCAGCAGCGTAGACCCTAGCGGGGCAATAGTTTACAATGAGCAGTTCTTC. This sequence encodes CASSVDPSGAIVYNEQFF.

This chain joins TRBV25-1 and TRBJ2-4; 10 nucleotides line up with TRBD2. The CDR3 extends over 15 amino acids. Germline V CDR1 and CDR2: MGHDK, SYGVNS. V lost 2 bases to trimming and J lost 8 bases; unmatched junction nucleotides: 6. The chain's CDR3 is CASSEASGRPDIQYF. The CDR3 region has the DNA TGTGCCAGCAGTGAAGCTAGCGGGAGACCGGACATTCAGTACTTC. The entire variable domain, with the rest obtained from reference TRBV25-1 and TRBJ2-4, is as follows: EADIYQTPRYLVIGTGKKITLECSQTMGHDKMYWYQQDPGMELHLIHYSYGVNSTEKGDLSSESTVSRIRTEHFPLTLESARPSHTSQYLCASSEASGRPDIQYFGAGTRLSVL.

The chain couples TRBV25-1 to TRBJ2-5; D gene uncertain. Germline V CDR1 and CDR2: MGHDK, SYGVNS. The CDR3 is 11 amino acids. Between the trimmed V and J ends, which lost 4 bases and 5 bases, there was a span of 5 bases. The CDR3: CASSGSETQYF. CDR3 nucleotide sequence: TGTGCCAGCAGTGGAAGCGAGACCCAGTACTTC.

The gene calls are TRBV27 and TRBJ2-2; D unresolved. Germline CDR1 is MNHEY and CDR2 is SMNVEV (reference sequence). The CDR3 has 13 residues. V was clipped by 5 bases and J by 1 base, with 5 bases between them. For the CDR3, the DNA is TGTGCCAGCAGTGGAGAGAACACCGGGGAGCTGTTTTTT. Translated, it gives CASSGENTGELFF.

This clone is medium-sized by share. This chain uses TRBV2 with TRBJ2-7; TRBD1 or TRBD2 may be the D gene (5 bases each). Trimming cost V 4 bases and J 3 bases, with 25 bases left between them. The CDR3 is 18 amino acids. Per the germline V gene, CDR1 is SNHLY and CDR2 is FYNNEI. The CDR3 region has the DNA TGTGCCAGCAGTGGAGGGTCTACCGACAGTAGCTTCATCTACGAGCAGTACTTC. Its translation is CASSGGSTDSSFIYEQYF. The whole variable domain, filled in from reference TRBV2 and TRBJ2-7, reads EPEVTQTPSHQVTQMGQEVILRCVPISNHLYFYWYRQILGQKVEFLVSFYNNEISEKSEIFDDQFSVERPDGSNFTLKIRSTKLEDSAMYFCASSGGSTDSSFIYEQYFGPGTRLTVT.

The chain joins TRBV10-2 to TRBJ1-5; D is unclear. Trimming removed 5 bases from V and 3 bases from J, with 8 bases in between. The CDR3 is made up of 13 amino acids. The V gene's germline CDR1 is WSHSY and CDR2 SAAADI. Here the CDR3 reads CASSCCYNQPQHF. The DNA of the CDR3 is TGCGCCAGCAGTTGTTGTTACAATCAGCCCCAGCATTTT.

The rearrangement links TRBV27 to TRBJ2-2; D unclear. CDR1 and CDR2 from the germline V gene are MNHEY and SMNVEV (reference sequence). There are 13 residues in the CDR3. The V and J ends lost 5 bases and 2 bases respectively, with 6 bases between them. DNA of the CDR3: TGTGCCAGCAGTCCCCTTAACACCGGGGAGCTGTTTTTT. Its protein product is CASSPLNTGELFF.

This clone was seen more than once but under ten times. This chain uses TRBV6-1 with TRBJ1-1, with unresolved D. CDR3 length: 14 residues. V was trimmed by 2 bases and J by 5 bases, leaving 12 bases between them. Germline V gene data show CDR1 as MNHNS and CDR2 as SASEGT. The CDR3, as DNA: TGTGCCAGCAGTGAATTCGTTGAGTCGACTGAAGCTTTCTTT. Translation: CASSEFVESTEAFF.

V gene TRBV6-5 combines with J gene TRBJ2-7, with D perhaps matching TRBD1 (6 bases). V lost 5 bases, J lost 0 bases, and 14 bases lay in between. This CDR3 is 15 amino acids long. Germline V gene sequence: CDR1 MNHEY, CDR2 SVGAGI. CDR3 DNA: TGTGCCAGCAGTCCCGCGGGCAGGGGCTCCTACGAGCAGTACTTC. It translates to CASSPAGRGSYEQYF.